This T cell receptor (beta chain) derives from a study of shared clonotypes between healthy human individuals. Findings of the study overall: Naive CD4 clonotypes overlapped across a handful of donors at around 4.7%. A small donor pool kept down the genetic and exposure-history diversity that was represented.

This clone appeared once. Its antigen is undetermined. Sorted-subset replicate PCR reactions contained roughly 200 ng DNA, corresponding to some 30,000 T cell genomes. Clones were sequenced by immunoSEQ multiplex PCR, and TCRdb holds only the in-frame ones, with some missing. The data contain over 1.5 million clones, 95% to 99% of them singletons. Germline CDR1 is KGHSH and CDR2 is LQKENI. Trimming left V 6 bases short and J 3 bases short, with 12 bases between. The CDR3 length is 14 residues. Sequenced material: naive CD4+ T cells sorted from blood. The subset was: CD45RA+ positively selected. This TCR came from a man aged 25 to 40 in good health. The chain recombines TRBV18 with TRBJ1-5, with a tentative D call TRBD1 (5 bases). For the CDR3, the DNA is TGTGCCAGCTCGGGTTGGGGGGACAATCAGCCCCAGCATTTT. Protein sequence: CASSGWGDNQPQHF.